The clone carrying this T cell receptor beta chain showed up many times. This entry comes from a study of CD8 T cells in ankylosing spondylitis. Library preparation for TCR beta used quantitative 5'-RACE with molecular barcodes. TCRdb reprocessed the 5' RACE reads with MiXCR, giving one entry per CDR3 protein. The sample holds more than 25,000 distinct CDR3 sequences; roughly 5% are singletons and the top ten take around 1.9%. The CDR3 loop spans 13 amino acids. Per germline, CDR1 SGDLS and CDR2 YYNGEE. Between the trimmed V and J ends, which lost 1 base and 2 bases, there was a span of 6 bases. The source is a female donor with ankylosing spondylitis or in good health (not recorded which). The rearrangement uses TRBV9 and TRBJ1-2; D gene uncertain. Sequenced: blood, either unsorted or a sorted T cell fraction (not recorded which). Here the CDR3 reads CASSVNENYGYTF. The DNA for the CDR3 is TGTGCCAGCAGCGTAAACGAAAACTATGGCTACACCTTC.